The 4 T cell receptor beta chains given below trace back to one sample, sequenced in a study of identical twins. MiXCR, run by TCRdb on the 5' RACE reads, gives a single entry per CDR3 protein. The repertoire holds fewer than 500,000 distinct CDR3 sequences, with 24% as singletons. This same sample was also taken into another study, of T cells expressing NK-cell markers.

The sample consisted of CD4+ T cells sorted from blood. The receptors stem from a woman aged 18-30 years in good health.

Remarks on this clonotype: This may be a read error: a much more frequent sequence differs by one nucleotide. The chain employs TRBV6-5 and TRBJ1-3; no definite D call. The CDR3 runs to 12 residues. V was trimmed by 7 bases and J by 0 bases, leaving 4 bases between them. Per the germline V gene, CDR1 is MNHEY and CDR2 is SVGAGI. The CDR3 DNA is TGTGCCAGCATTGGCTCTGGAAACACCATATATTTT. Translation gives CASIGSGNTIYF.

The chain couples TRBV3-1 to TRBJ2-3; D is possibly TRBD1 (5 bases). The CDR3 covers 19 residues. The germline CDR1 and CDR2 sequences are LGHDT and YNNKEL (reference sequence). Trimming left V 0 bases short and J 2 bases short, with 21 bases between. The CDR3 spells CASSQERGAIKGNTDTQYF. The CDR3 DNA sequence: TGTGCCAGCAGCCAAGAGCGCGGAGCGATAAAGGGGAACACAGATACGCAGTATTTT.

This clonotype was recorded a few times. The V gene is TRBV10-3, the J gene TRBJ2-7; 8 nucleotides line up with TRBD1. The CDR3 covers 13 residues. Germline values: CDR1 ENHRY, CDR2 SYGVKD. V shed 6 bases and J 5 bases; nucleotides not matched to a gene: 6. CDR3 coding DNA: TGTGCCATCAGAGGACAGGGCGCCCACGAGCAGTACTTC. It specifies CAIRGQGAHEQYF.

This clonotype was detected only once. The chain employs TRBV20-1 and TRBJ2-7; D unresolved. Deletions cut 5 bases from V and 6 bases from J, with 11 bases between. The CDR3 runs 11 residues. Germline-derived CDR1 and CDR2 are DFQATT and SNEGSKA (reference sequence). DNA of the CDR3: TGCAGTGCTGGCTTAGTTACCGAGCAGTACTTC. Amino acids: CSAGLVTEQYF.